The clone carrying this TCR beta chain was found many times. Germline V gives CDR1 SGHRS, CDR2 YFSETQ. The CDR3 runs to 16 residues. The ends were cut back, 1 base at V and 0 bases at J, with 12 bases in the middle. From the 5' RACE reads, TCRdb called clonotypes with MiXCR, one entry per CDR3 protein. This sample has some 130,000 distinct CDR3 sequences, with roughly 13% found just once. These data come from a study of CD8 T cells in ankylosing spondylitis. The chain uses TRBV5-1 and TRBJ2-3; weak D call: TRBD2 (5 bases). Sample: blood, either unsorted or a sorted T cell fraction (not recorded which). This TCR derives from a female donor with ankylosing spondylitis or in good health (not recorded which). The CDR3 is CASSLNGRGSTDTQYF. The CDR3 nucleotides read TGCGCCAGCAGCTTGAATGGGAGAGGGAGCACAGATACGCAGTATTTT.